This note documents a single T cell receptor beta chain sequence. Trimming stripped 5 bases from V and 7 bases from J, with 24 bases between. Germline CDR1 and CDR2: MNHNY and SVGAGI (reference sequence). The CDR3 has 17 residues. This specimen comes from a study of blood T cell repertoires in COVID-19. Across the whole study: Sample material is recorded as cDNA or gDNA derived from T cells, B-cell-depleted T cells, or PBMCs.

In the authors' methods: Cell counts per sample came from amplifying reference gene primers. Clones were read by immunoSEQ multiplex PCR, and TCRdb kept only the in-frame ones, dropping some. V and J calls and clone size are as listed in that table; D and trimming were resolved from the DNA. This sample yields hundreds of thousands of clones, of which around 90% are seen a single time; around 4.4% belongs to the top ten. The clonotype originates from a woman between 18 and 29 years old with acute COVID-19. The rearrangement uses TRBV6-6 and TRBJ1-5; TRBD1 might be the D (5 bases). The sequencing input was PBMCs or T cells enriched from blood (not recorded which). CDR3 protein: CASSPIYFLREEQPQHF. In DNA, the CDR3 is TGTGCCAGCAGTCCTATATACTTCCTCAGGGAGGAACAGCCCCAGCATTTT.